Below, one TCR beta chain is given with its context. Per the germline V gene, CDR1 is SGHNT and CDR2 is YENEEA. The CDR3 contains 18 residues. Losses at the gene ends were 5 bases for V and 4 bases for J; bases not matched to a gene: 17. Sequenced by immunoSEQ multiplex PCR; TCRdb stores in-frame clones only, minus some. Of about 130,000 clones in the sample, 80% to 90% were seen once. These data come from a study of blood T cell repertoires in COVID-19. The J gene is TRBJ2-1, the V gene TRBV11-3, with 7 bases that match TRBD1. The material sequenced was peripheral blood. The origin of this receptor is a man between 60 and 70 years old with active or convalescent COVID-19. Written as DNA, the CDR3 is TGTGCCAGCAGCCATCGACAGGGCAAACGGGGACCATACAATGAGCAGTTCTTC. This sequence encodes CASSHRQGKRGPYNEQFF.